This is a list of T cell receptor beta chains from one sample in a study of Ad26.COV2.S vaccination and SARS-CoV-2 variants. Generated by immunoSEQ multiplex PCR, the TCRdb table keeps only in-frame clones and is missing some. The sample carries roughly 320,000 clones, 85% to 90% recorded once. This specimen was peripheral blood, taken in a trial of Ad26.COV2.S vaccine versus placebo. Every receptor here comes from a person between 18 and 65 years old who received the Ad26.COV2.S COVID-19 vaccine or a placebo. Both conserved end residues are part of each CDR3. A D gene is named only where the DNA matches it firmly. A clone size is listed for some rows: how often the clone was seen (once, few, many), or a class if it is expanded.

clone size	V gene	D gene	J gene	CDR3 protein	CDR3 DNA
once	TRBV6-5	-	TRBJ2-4	CAAKTAKAKNIQYF	TGTGCCGCCAAAACCGCTAAGGCCAAAAACATTCAGTACTTC
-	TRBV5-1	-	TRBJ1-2	CASTASVKNGYTF	TGCGCCAGCACCGCTTCCGTAAAGAATGGCTACACCTTC
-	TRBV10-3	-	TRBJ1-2	CAISESGGGYTF	TGTGCCATCAGTGAGTCGGGGGGTGGCTACACCTTC
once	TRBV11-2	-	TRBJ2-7	CASRRLEGSSYEQYF	TGTGCCAGCAGGAGACTCGAGGGAAGCTCCTACGAGCAGTACTTC
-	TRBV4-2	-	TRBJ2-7	CASSQDRSLGGDEQYF	TGTGCCAGCAGCCAAGATAGGTCCTTGGGGGGAGACGAGCAGTACTTC
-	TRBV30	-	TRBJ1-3	CAWSSGASGNTIYF	TGTGCCTGGAGCTCCGGGGCTTCTGGAAACACCATATATTTT
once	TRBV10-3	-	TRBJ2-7	CAISEVSSAVAYEQYF	TGTGCCATCAGTGAGGTTAGTAGCGCTGTAGCCTACGAGCAGTACTTC
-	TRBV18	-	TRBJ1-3	CASSPTPSITGNTIYF	TGTGCCAGCTCACCAACGCCCAGTATAACTGGAAACACCATATATTTT
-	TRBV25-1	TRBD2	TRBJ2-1	CASRASGGAGNEQFF	TGTGCCAGCAGGGCTAGCGGGGGGGCGGGCAATGAGCAGTTCTTC
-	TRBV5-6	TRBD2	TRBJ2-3	CASSLGLAGKTDTQYF	TGTGCCAGCAGCTTGGGTCTAGCGGGGAAAACAGATACGCAGTATTTT
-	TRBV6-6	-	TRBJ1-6	CASSYSPSQSNSPLHF	TGTGCCAGCAGTTACTCGCCCTCGCAGTCTAATTCACCCCTCCACTTT
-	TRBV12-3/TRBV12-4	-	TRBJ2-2	CASSFRGELFF	TGTGCCAGCAGTTTTAGGGGTGAGCTGTTTTTT
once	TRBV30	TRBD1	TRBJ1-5	CAWSPLSRQGGQPQHF	TGTGCCTGGAGCCCTCTGAGCCGACAGGGCGGTCAGCCCCAGCATTTT
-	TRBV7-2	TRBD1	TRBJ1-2	CASSPIRTGGFGYGYTF	TGTGCCAGCAGCCCCATTAGGACAGGGGGCTTTGGTTATGGCTACACCTTC
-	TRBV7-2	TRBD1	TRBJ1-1	CASSSTGEVRTEAFF	TGTGCCAGCAGCTCGACAGGGGAGGTTCGCACTGAAGCTTTCTTT
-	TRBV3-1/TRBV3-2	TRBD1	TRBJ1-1	CASSRQGAVNTEAFF	TGTGCCAGCAGCCGACAGGGGGCAGTGAACACTGAAGCTTTCTTT
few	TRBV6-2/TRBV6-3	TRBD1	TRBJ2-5	CASSYSPDRVETQYF	TGTGCCAGCAGTTACTCCCCGGACAGGGTGGAGACCCAGTACTTC
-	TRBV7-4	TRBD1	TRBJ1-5	CASSLSIRTGDGGNQPQHF	TGTGCCAGCAGCTTATCAATCCGGACAGGGGACGGAGGCAATCAGCCCCAGCATTTT
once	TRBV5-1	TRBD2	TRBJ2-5	CASSSTSGGAAETQYF	TGCGCCAGCAGCTCGACTAGCGGGGGGGCAGCAGAGACCCAGTACTTC
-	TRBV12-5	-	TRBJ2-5	CASGLVWDQYF	TGTGCTAGTGGTTTGGTATGGGACCAGTACTTC
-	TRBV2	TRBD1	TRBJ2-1	CASTDRGSYNEQFF	TGTGCCAGCACGGACAGGGGCTCCTACAATGAGCAGTTCTTC
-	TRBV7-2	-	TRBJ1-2	CASSLAATAVYYTF	TGTGCCAGCAGCTTAGCCGCGACAGCCGTTTACTACACCTTC
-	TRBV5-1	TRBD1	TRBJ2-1	CASSLLQGGYNEQFF	TGCGCCAGCAGCTTGTTACAGGGGGGTTACAATGAGCAGTTCTTC
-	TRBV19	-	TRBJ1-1	CASSLGPKNTEAFF	TGTGCCAGTAGCTTGGGACCGAAGAACACTGAAGCTTTCTTT
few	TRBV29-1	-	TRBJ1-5	CSASEGIGEPQHF	TGCAGCGCTTCCGAGGGAATAGGAGAGCCCCAGCATTTT
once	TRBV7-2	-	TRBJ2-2	CASSLGGGRITGELFF	TGTGCCAGCAGCTTAGGAGGGGGGCGAATCACCGGGGAGCTGTTTTTT
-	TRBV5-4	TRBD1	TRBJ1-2	CASSQLTGGNYGYTF	TGTGCCAGCAGCCAACTCACAGGGGGCAACTATGGCTACACCTTC
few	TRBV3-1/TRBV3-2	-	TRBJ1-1	CASSHIREAFF	TGTGCCAGCAGCCATATCAGGGAAGCTTTCTTT
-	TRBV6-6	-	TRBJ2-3	CASSSTPGITDTQYF	TGTGCCAGCAGTTCAACCCCGGGGATTACAGATACGCAGTATTTT
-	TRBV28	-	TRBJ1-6	CASSPGSHGASPLHF	TGTGCCAGCAGTCCAGGGAGTCACGGTGCTTCACCCCTCCACTTT